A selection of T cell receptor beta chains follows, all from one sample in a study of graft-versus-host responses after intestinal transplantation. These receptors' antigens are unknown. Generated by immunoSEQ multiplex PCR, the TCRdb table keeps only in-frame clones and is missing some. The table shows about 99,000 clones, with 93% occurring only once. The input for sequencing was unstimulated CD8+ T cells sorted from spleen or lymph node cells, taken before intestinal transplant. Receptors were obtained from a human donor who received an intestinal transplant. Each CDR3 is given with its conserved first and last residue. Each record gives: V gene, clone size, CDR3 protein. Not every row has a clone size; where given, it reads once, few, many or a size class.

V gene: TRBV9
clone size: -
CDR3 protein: CASSTRLAGGVYNEQFF

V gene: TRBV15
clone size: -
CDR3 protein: CATSRSKRGFSYNEQFF

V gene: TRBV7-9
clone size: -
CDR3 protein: CASSPSTGGFSPLHF

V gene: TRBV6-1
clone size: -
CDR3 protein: CASSEVDTGVALSSNYGYTF

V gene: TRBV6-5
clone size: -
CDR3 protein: CASSGGLNYEQYF

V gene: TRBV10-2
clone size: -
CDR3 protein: CASSVDFAVYEQYF

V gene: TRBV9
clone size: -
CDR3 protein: CASSVGGADKDGYTF

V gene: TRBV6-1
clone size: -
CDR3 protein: CASSGERFRDGYTF

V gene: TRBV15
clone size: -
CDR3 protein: CATSTKGYTF

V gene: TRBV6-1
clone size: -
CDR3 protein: CASSESGVEAFF

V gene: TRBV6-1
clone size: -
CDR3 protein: CASSEGYSNQPQHF

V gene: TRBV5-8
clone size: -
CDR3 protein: CASDPDTQYF

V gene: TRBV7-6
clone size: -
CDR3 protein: CASSLADHSTYEQYF

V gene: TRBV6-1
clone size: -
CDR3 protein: CASSNTASNQPQHF

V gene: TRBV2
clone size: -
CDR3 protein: CASRDTGLAGGSTDTQYF

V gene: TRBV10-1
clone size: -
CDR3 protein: CASSEKGVYEQYF

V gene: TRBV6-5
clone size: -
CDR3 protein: CASSRTPGGYGYTF

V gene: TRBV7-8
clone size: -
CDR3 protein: CANSLTKQETQYF

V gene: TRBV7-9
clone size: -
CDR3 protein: CASSLPLAGDQETQYF

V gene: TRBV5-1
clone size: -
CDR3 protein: CASSQTVAEDTQYF

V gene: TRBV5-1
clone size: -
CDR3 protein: CASSPGTGESGYTF

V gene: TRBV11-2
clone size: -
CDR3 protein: CASSPTAEVELFF

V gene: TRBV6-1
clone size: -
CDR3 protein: CASSERVYGTAPMAFF

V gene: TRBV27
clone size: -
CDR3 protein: CASSLNRGNEQFF

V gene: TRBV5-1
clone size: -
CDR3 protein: CASRDYSGNTIYF

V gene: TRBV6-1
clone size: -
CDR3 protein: CASSEVTEPPRGRETQYF

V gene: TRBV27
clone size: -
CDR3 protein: CASSLSDTSYEQYF

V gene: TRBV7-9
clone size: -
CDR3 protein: CASSSLSVKEPDTQYF

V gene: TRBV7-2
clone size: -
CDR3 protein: CASSLGPYLSITQYF

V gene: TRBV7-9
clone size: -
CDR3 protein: CASKTAVGNEQFF

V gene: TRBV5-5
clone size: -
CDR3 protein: CASSFGQGGSGELFF

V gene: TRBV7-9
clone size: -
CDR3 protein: CASHEGNTEAFF

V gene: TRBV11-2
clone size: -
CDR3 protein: CASSLVGLSRNNSPLHF

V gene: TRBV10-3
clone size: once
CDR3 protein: CAISAPTSGGVSYNEQFF

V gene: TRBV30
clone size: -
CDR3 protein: CAWSEQGGYTF

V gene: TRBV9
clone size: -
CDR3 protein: CASSDGNSNQPQHF

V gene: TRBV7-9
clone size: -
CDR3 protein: CASETGYSGNTIYF